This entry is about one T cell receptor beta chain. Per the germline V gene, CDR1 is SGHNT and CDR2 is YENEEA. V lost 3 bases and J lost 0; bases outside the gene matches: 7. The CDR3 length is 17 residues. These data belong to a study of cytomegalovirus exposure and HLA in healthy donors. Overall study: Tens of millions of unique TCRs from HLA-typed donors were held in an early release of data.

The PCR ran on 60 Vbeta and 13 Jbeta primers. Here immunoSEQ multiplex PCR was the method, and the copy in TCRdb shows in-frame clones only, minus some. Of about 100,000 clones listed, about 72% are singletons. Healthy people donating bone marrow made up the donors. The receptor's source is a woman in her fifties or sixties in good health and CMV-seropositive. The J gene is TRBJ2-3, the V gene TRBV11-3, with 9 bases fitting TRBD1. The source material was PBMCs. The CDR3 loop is CASSFGTGPLSTDTQYF. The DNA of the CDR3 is TGTGCCAGCAGCTTCGGGACAGGGCCTTTGAGCACAGATACGCAGTATTTT.